The 12 T cell receptor beta chains presented below share a single source sample, sequenced in a study of Graves' ophthalmopathy and Graves' hyperthyroidism. The study amplified TCR beta CDR3 regions using RNA transcripts. The first-round RT-PCR employed HTBI primers together with the Qiagen OneStep RT-PCR kit. A multiplex PCR was then performed as the second round. A single record per CDR3 protein comes from TCRdb applying MiXCR to the multiplex PCR reads. The sample lists 650,000 to 800,000 distinct CDR3 sequences, just over 40% seen once, with 3% to 3.5% in the top ten. Sequencing was carried out using peripheral blood. These TCRs come from an adult man with Graves' ophthalmopathy.

The chain is built from TRBV11-2 and TRBJ2-2; 7 bases fit TRBD1. V trimming: 8 bases; J trimming: 5 bases; junction bases outside the gene matches: 8. The CDR3 length is 14 residues. Germline CDR1 SGHAT, CDR2 FQNNGV. The CDR3 here is CASQGQTRTGELFF. CDR3 DNA: TGTGCCAGCCAGGGACAGACAAGGACCGGGGAGCTGTTTTTT. Full variable domain (missing parts from reference TRBV11-2 and TRBJ2-2): EAGVAQSPRYKIIEKRQSVAFWCNPISGHATLYWYQQILGQGPKLLIQFQNNGVVDDSQLPKDRFSAERLKGVDSTLKIQPAKLEDSAVYLCASQGQTRTGELFFGEGSRLTVL.

This clonotype was seen many times. The J gene is TRBJ1-5, the V gene TRBV5-5; D is perhaps TRBD1 (6 bases). The CDR3 consists of 15 residues. Germline CDR1 SGHKS, CDR2 YYEKEE (reference sequence). Trimming stripped 4 bases from V and 5 bases from J, with 16 bases between. The CDR3 DNA follows: TGTGCCAGCAGCGCTGACAGGACGAGCGATCAGCCCCAGCATTTT. Encoded protein: CASSADRTSDQPQHF.

The sample holds many counts of this clonotype. The chain couples TRBV6-6 to TRBJ1-5, with D maybe TRBD1 (5 bases). Germline CDR1 is MNHNY and CDR2 is SVGAGI (reference sequence). The CDR3 totals 13 residues. V was shortened by 6 bases and J by 2 bases, with 8 bases between the two germline ends. The CDR3 region is CASRDMRNQPQHF. In DNA, the CDR3 is TGTGCCAGCAGGGACATGCGCAATCAGCCCCAGCATTTT.

Comment on this clonotype: This could be a read error, since a much larger clone is one nucleotide away. The V gene is TRBV20-1, the J gene TRBJ2-7; 12 bases align to TRBD2. CDR1 is DFQATT and CDR2 is SNEGSKA in the germline V gene (reference sequence). The CDR3 extends over 15 amino acids. The CDR3 loop reads CSALGLAGLSNEQYF. CDR3 nucleotide sequence: TGCAGTGCCCTCGGACTAGCGGGACTCTCCAACGAGCAGTACTTC.

This chain connects TRBV7-9 to TRBJ1-1; 12 bases match TRBD1. Germline-derived CDR1 and CDR2 are SEHNR and FQNEAQ (reference sequence). The CDR3 extends over 15 amino acids. Germline trimming cut 2 bases from V and 7 bases from J; bases unmatched to any gene: 5. CDR3 protein: CASSLLGQGAGEAFF. The CDR3 DNA reads TGTGCCAGCAGCTTATTGGGACAGGGGGCAGGTGAAGCTTTCTTT.

Concerning this clonotype itself: Without the conserved terminal phenylalanine or tryptophan, this CDR3 likely stems from a read error. The rearrangement joins TRBV4-1 to TRBJ2-5; 8 nucleotides line up with TRBD2. CDR1 is MGHRA, CDR2 YSYEKL, per germline. The V and J ends lost 2 bases and 4 bases, in that order; junction bases with no gene match: 3. The CDR3 loop spans 14 amino acids. CDR3 region: CASSQIGGAETQYL. The CDR3 DNA sequence: TGCGCCAGCAGCCAAATCGGGGGGGCAGAGACCCAGTACCTC.

This clonotype appeared many times. V is TRBV19 and J is TRBJ1-5; no definite D call. V was cut by 8 bases and J by 2 bases, with 16 bases left in between. There are 15 residues in the CDR3. In germline, CDR1 is LNHDA, CDR2 SQIVND (reference sequence). CDR3 loop: CASRQEVYGNQPQHF. The CDR3 region has the DNA TGTGCCAGTCGGCAGGAGGTATACGGCAATCAGCCCCAGCATTTT.

This rearrangement joins TRBV5-1 to TRBJ1-5, with D maybe TRBD1 (5 bases). Germline CDR1 reads SGHRS; CDR2 reads YFSETQ. The CDR3 totals 14 residues. Trimming shortened V by 0 bases and J by 5 bases, and 9 bases separated the two germline ends. The DNA for the CDR3 is TGCGCCAGCAGCTTGGGGGGACCCTATCAGCCCCAGCATTTT. Its protein is CASSLGGPYQPQHF.

This sequence joins TRBV6-5 and TRBJ1-6, with D possibly being TRBD1 (5 bases). The CDR3 is 15 amino acids. Trimming shortened V by 5 bases and J by 0 bases, and 8 bases separated the two germline ends. Germline V gene data show CDR1 as MNHEY and CDR2 as SVGAGI. The chain's CDR3 is CASSDDSSYNSPLHF. The CDR3 bases are TGTGCCAGCAGTGATGACAGCTCCTATAATTCACCCCTCCACTTT.

This sequence joins TRBV4-2 and TRBJ2-2, with TRBD1 identical over 11 bases. The CDR3 contains 17 residues. V shed 1 base and J 5 bases; nucleotides not matched to a gene: 6. CDR1 LGHNA and CDR2 YNFKEQ come from the germline V gene. In DNA form, the CDR3 reads TGTGCCAGCAGCCAAGGGACAGGGGGCATAAAAACCGGGGAGCTGTTTTTT. Its translation is CASSQGTGGIKTGELFF.

The V call is TRBV19, the J call TRBJ2-5; D might be TRBD2 (5 bases). Germline V CDR1 and CDR2: LNHDA, SQIVND (reference sequence). This CDR3 has 13 amino acids. V lost 6 bases to trimming and J lost 1 base, with 9 bases between them. CDR3 loop: CASREALQETQYF. The CDR3 nucleotides are TGTGCCAGTAGGGAGGCACTCCAAGAGACCCAGTACTTC.

In nucleotides, the CDR3 is TGCAGCCGTTCTGACAGGGGAGACGAGCAGTACTTC. It translates to CSRSDRGDEQYF. This chain uses TRBV29-1 with TRBJ2-7; 8 bases are a match to TRBD1. The V gene end was trimmed by 8 bases and the J gene end by 5 bases; junction bases not matched to a gene: 8. In germline, CDR1 is SQVTM, CDR2 ANQGSEA. This CDR3 contains 12 residues.